The clone carrying this T cell receptor beta chain was recorded many times. The antigen remains undetermined. The data derive from a study of T-cell reconstitution after alpha-beta-depleted transplantation in children. Whole-study results and caveats: Reported findings indicate that, about two months after transplant, alpha-beta T cells came from several hundred expanded clones, which were derived from non-depleted graft cells. After one year, T-cell counts and TCRbeta diversity mostly came from new T cells. Surviving recipient T cells and thymic progenitors underlay high day-60 TCRbeta diversity in some patients.

Using unique molecular identifiers, the investigators prepared the TCRbeta library. From the PCR reads, TCRdb called clonotypes with MiXCR, one entry per CDR3 protein. Of around 450,000 distinct CDR3 sequences listed, under 12% were seen once; the top ten hold around 2%. Specimen: PBMCs, collected before TCRalphabeta/CD19-depleted stem cell transplant. The receptor's source is a child under 10 years old with inherited bone marrow failure, due to receive a stem cell transplant.

CDR3 coding DNA: TGTGCCCCAATCTACCCGGGACAGGTAACCATTGAGCAGTTCTTC. It specifies CAPIYPGQVTIEQFF. The gene calls are TRBV6-1 and TRBJ2-1; 8 bases agree with TRBD1. CDR1 MNHNS and CDR2 SASEGT come from the germline V gene. The CDR3 sequence is 15 residues long. V trimming: 11 bases; J trimming: 9 bases; junction bases outside the gene matches: 18.